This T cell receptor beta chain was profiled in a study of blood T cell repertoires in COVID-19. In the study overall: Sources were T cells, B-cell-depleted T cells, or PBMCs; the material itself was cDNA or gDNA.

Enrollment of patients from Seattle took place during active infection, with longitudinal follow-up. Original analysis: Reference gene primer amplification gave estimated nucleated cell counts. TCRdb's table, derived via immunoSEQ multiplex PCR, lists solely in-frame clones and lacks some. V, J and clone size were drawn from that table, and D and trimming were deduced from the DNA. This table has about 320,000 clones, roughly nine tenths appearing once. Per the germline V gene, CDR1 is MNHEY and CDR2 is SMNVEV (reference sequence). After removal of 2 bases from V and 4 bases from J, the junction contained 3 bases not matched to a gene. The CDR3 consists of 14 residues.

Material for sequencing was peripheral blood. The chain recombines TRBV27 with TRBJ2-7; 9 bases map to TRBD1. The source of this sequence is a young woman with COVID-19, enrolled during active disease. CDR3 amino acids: CASSLQGTGYEQYF. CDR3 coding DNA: TGTGCCAGCAGTTTACAAGGGACAGGGTACGAGCAGTACTTC.